This T cell receptor beta chain stems from a study of early T cells in non-severe SARS-CoV-2 infection. Whole-study context: Chains from this unsorted whole-blood bulk RNA could not be paired.

This clonotype was seen more than once but under ten times. The antigen remains undetermined. Study-wide points: Anti-spike CD8 responses were favored in VDJdb matching, and private and CD4 specificities were missed.

Trimming removed 8 bases at V and 1 base at J, with 12 bases between. Germline CDR1 is MNHNY and CDR2 is SVGAGI (reference sequence). The CDR3 covers 14 residues. Each single cDNA molecule received a unique molecular identifier. Via MiXCR, TCRdb re-called the 5' RACE reads, giving one row per CDR3 protein. Seen here are 75,000 or so distinct CDR3 sequences, more than 13% observed once, and the top ten hold 9.5% to 12%. The receptor was derived from an adult who was a healthcare worker with PCR-confirmed SARS-CoV-2 infection or an uninfected control (not recorded which). The sample consisted of whole blood. The chain couples TRBV6-6 to TRBJ2-1; D uncertain. This CDR3 is CASQRGQSYNEQFF. In DNA form, the CDR3 reads TGTGCCAGCCAGCGTGGTCAGTCCTACAATGAGCAGTTCTTC.